The next 16 T cell receptor beta chains were all read from a single sample in a study of OX40 agonist ivuxolimab in advanced cancers. The assay was immunoSEQ multiplex PCR, and TCRdb's table has in-frame clones only and misses some. The sample consists of around 70,000 clones, approximately 88% of them appearing once. The material was CD4+ or CD8+ T cells sorted from blood, obtained in a trial of the OX40 agonist ivuxolimab. Receptors originate from an adult with an advanced solid tumor such as melanoma, head and neck, liver or kidney cancer.

In its sample, this clone was seen once. The chain has TRBV6-5 and TRBJ2-7; the match to TRBD2 covers 9 bases. V was pared by 0 bases and J by 1 base, with 4 bases of the junction left unmatched. The V gene's germline CDR1 is MNHEY and CDR2 SVGAGI. The CDR3 runs to 16 residues. As DNA, the CDR3 is TGTGCCAGCAGTTACTCTGCGGGAGGGATATCCTACGAGCAGTACTTC. This codes for CASSYSAGGISYEQYF.

The chain uses TRBV4-1 and TRBJ2-1; 12 positions match TRBD2. CDR3 size: 15 residues. After removal of 7 bases from V and 5 bases from J, the junction contained 6 bases not matched to a gene. The germline gives CDR1 MGHRA, CDR2 YSYEKL. The CDR3 protein is CASTARLAGDNEQFF. The DNA for the CDR3 is TGCGCCAGCACGGCCCGACTAGCGGGAGACAATGAGCAGTTCTTC.

The chain carries TRBV7-3 and TRBJ2-1, with 12 bases fitting TRBD2. CDR3 length: 17 amino acids. Trimming took 2 bases from V and 7 from J; bases not matched to a gene: 9. Germline CDR1 reads SGHTA; CDR2 reads FQGTGA. The CDR3 DNA reads as TGTGCCAGCAGCTTACACGGGACTAGCGGGTTATCGAATGAGCAGTTCTTC. Its protein is CASSLHGTSGLSNEQFF.

The chain is built from TRBV28 and TRBJ1-1, with D uncertain. There are 13 residues in the CDR3. Trimming removed 6 bases at V and 1 base at J, with 9 bases between. The V gene's germline CDR1 is MDHEN and CDR2 SYDVKM. CDR3: CASSVEWNTEAFF. The CDR3, as DNA: TGTGCCAGCAGCGTCGAATGGAACACTGAAGCTTTCTTT.

The chain recombines TRBV5-1 with TRBJ2-7; 7 bases match TRBD2. Germline V CDR1 and CDR2: SGHRS, YFSETQ. The CDR3 is 15 amino acids. V was clipped by 1 base and J by 0 bases; unmatched bases: 4. CDR3 sequence: CASSLFGRSSYEQYF. The CDR3 DNA reads TGCGCCAGCAGCTTGTTCGGGAGGAGCTCCTACGAGCAGTACTTC. Full variable domain (remainder filled in from reference TRBV5-1 and TRBJ2-7): KAGVTQTPRYLIKTRGQQVTLSCSPISGHRSVSWYQQTPGQGLQFLFEYFSETQRNKGNFPGRFSGRQFSNSRSEMNVSTLELGDSALYLCASSLFGRSSYEQYFGPGTRLTVT.

There are many counts of this clone. The chain links TRBV19 to TRBJ1-5; 10 nucleotides line up with TRBD1. With V trimmed by 5 bases and J by 6 bases, 4 bases remained unmatched. This CDR3 is 14 amino acids long. Germline values: CDR1 LNHDA, CDR2 SQIVND (reference sequence). The CDR3 DNA reads as TGTGCCAGTAGTCTGACAGGGGGCTTTCAGCCCCAGCATTTT. This encodes CASSLTGGFQPQHF.

The J gene is TRBJ2-2, the V gene TRBV19; D is uncertain. This CDR3 has 12 residues. Germline lookup yields CDR1 LNHDA and CDR2 SQIVND (reference sequence). Deletions cut 3 bases from V and 4 bases from J, with 3 bases between. This chain's CDR3 is CASSIRTGELFF. The CDR3 coding sequence is TGTGCCAGTAGTATTCGCACCGGGGAGCTGTTTTTT.

The genes are TRBV28 and TRBJ1-4; no firm D call. V lost 5 bases to trimming and J lost 3 bases, with 13 bases between them. The germline V gene encodes CDR1 MDHEN and CDR2 SYDVKM. The CDR3 length is 15 residues. The DNA for the CDR3 is TGTGCCAGCAGTCCGCTCGTAGGTGCTAATGAAAAACTGTTTTTT. Its translation: CASSPLVGANEKLFF.

The chain employs TRBV19 and TRBJ1-1; D gene unclear. This CDR3 has 13 residues. The V and J ends lost 6 bases and 0 bases respectively, with 8 bases between them. Germline CDR1 is LNHDA and CDR2 is SQIVND (reference sequence). The CDR3 loop reads CASRARMNTEAFF. CDR3 coding DNA: TGTGCCAGTAGGGCGCGAATGAACACTGAAGCTTTCTTT.

The chain employs TRBV27 and TRBJ2-3; D possibly uses TRBD1 or TRBD2 (5 bases each). The germline CDR1 and CDR2 sequences are MNHEY and SMNVEV (reference sequence). Trimming removed 5 bases at V and 6 bases at J, with 21 bases between. The CDR3 totals 16 residues. The DNA of the CDR3 is TGTGCCAGCAGTCCGAACCCCGGGACCAGATCGGATACGCAGTATTTT. This translates into CASSPNPGTRSDTQYF.

The chain uses TRBV2 and TRBJ1-2; D is ambiguous. CDR1 is SNHLY, CDR2 FYNNEI, per germline. V dropped 6 bases and J dropped 7 bases, with 15 bases sitting between them. This CDR3 is 13 amino acids long. For the CDR3, the DNA is TGTGCCAGCAGGGCACGGGATTTGGGTGGCTACACCTTC. Translated, it gives CASRARDLGGYTF.

The count of this clone is one. Germline and junction disagree at one end, which may indicate a read error. Different DNA sequences within this sample yield the same CDR3. V and J are TRBV29-1 and TRBJ1-2; TRBD1 is a possible D gene (6 bases). The CDR3 has 13 amino acids. CDR1 and CDR2 from the germline V gene are SQVTM and ANQGSEA. The CDR3 DNA follows: TGCAGCGTCTACAGGGACGAGCCGTATGGCTACACTTTC. Protein: CSVYRDEPYGYTF. Using reference TRBV29-1 and TRBJ1-2 for the parts outside the CDR3, the full variable domain is SAVISQKPSRDICQRGTSLTIQCQVDSQVTMMFWYRQQPGQSLTLIATANQGSEATYESGFVIDKFPISRPNLTFSTLTVSNMSPEDSSIYLCSVYRDEPYGYTFGSGTRLTVV.

J is TRBJ2-7 and V is TRBV5-1, with 10 bases fitting TRBD2. Trimming at V came to 4 bases and at J to 4 bases, leaving 5 bases not matched to a gene. This CDR3 has 14 residues. Germline CDR1 reads SGHRS; CDR2 reads YFSETQ. CDR3 region: CASSEGTSVYEQYF. CDR3 DNA: TGCGCCAGCAGCGAGGGGACTAGCGTTTACGAGCAGTACTTC.

V usage is TRBV18 and J usage is TRBJ1-5; the D is unclear. From germline, CDR1 is KGHSH and CDR2 LQKENI. The V and J ends lost 3 bases and 0 bases respectively, with 6 bases between them. The CDR3 spans 14 residues. The CDR3 region is CASSPGHSNQPQHF. The DNA for the CDR3 is TGTGCCAGCTCACCCGGCCATAGCAATCAGCCCCAGCATTTT.

This clone has just one count. The gene calls are TRBV5-6 and TRBJ2-5; a possible D gene is TRBD1 (6 bases). The ends were cut back, 7 bases at V and 7 bases at J, with 23 bases in the middle. There are 15 residues in the CDR3. Germline V CDR1 and CDR2: SGHDT, YYEEEE. CDR3 coding DNA: TGTGCCAGCCAATACAGGGTTGGGCTTACCCGGACCCAGTACTTC. It yields the protein CASQYRVGLTRTQYF.

The chain combines TRBV5-1 with TRBJ2-1; D is unresolved. CDR1 SGHRS and CDR2 YFSETQ come from the germline V gene. Between the trimmed V and J ends, which lost 4 bases and 5 bases, there was a span of 13 bases. This CDR3 is 14 amino acids long. This CDR3 is CASSQSGGNNEQFF. The DNA for the CDR3 is TGCGCCAGCAGCCAATCAGGTGGAAACAATGAGCAGTTCTTC.